This is a list of T cell receptor beta chains from one sample in a study of blood T cell repertoires in COVID-19. Assay used: immunoSEQ multiplex PCR; TCRdb lists only in-frame clones, some missing. The table lists 200,000 to 300,000 clones, 86% of them singletons. Sequencing was performed on PBMCs or T cells enriched from blood (not recorded which). The receptor set was obtained from a woman in her thirties or forties with acute COVID-19. Both conserved end residues are part of each CDR3. The D gene is left open where the match is weak. Clone size is given for some rows only: seen once, a few or many times, or a class if the clone is expanded.

d_call: TRBD2
v_call: TRBV6-5
clone_size: -
j_call: TRBJ2-1
cdr3_aa: CASSWTSGMAEQFF
cdr3_nt: TGTGCCAGCAGCTGGACTAGCGGGATGGCTGAGCAGTTCTTC

d_call: -
v_call: TRBV12-3/TRBV12-4
clone_size: -
j_call: TRBJ2-7
cdr3_aa: CASSYTYEQYF
cdr3_nt: TGTGCCAGCAGTTACACCTACGAGCAGTACTTC

d_call: -
v_call: TRBV19
clone_size: -
j_call: TRBJ1-2
cdr3_aa: CASSTKSSGYGYTF
cdr3_nt: TGTGCCAGTAGTACCAAATCATCGGGCTATGGCTACACCTTC

d_call: TRBD2
v_call: TRBV9
clone_size: -
j_call: TRBJ2-1
cdr3_aa: CASSVGASGTNEQFF
cdr3_nt: TGTGCCAGCAGCGTGGGGGCTAGCGGGACCAATGAGCAGTTCTTC

d_call: -
v_call: TRBV2
clone_size: -
j_call: TRBJ2-3
cdr3_aa: CASSGLVIGTDTQYF
cdr3_nt: TGTGCCAGCAGTGGACTAGTAATCGGCACAGATACGCAGTATTTT

d_call: TRBD2
v_call: TRBV10-1
clone_size: -
j_call: TRBJ2-7
cdr3_aa: CASSAFGLAGEQYF
cdr3_nt: TGCGCCAGCAGTGCCTTTGGACTAGCGGGCGAGCAGTACTTC

d_call: -
v_call: TRBV12-3/TRBV12-4
clone_size: -
j_call: TRBJ2-3
cdr3_aa: CASSFLDTQYF
cdr3_nt: TGTGCCAGCAGTTTTCTGGATACGCAGTATTTT

d_call: TRBD2
v_call: TRBV3-1/TRBV3-2
clone_size: -
j_call: TRBJ2-5
cdr3_aa: CASSQLAGGKGETQYF
cdr3_nt: TGTGCCAGCAGCCAGCTAGCGGGAGGGAAAGGAGAGACCCAGTACTTC

d_call: TRBD2
v_call: TRBV18
clone_size: -
j_call: TRBJ2-5
cdr3_aa: CASSPSIAGGYQETQYF
cdr3_nt: TGTGCCAGCTCACCATCGATAGCGGGAGGTTACCAAGAGACCCAGTACTTC

d_call: -
v_call: TRBV12-3/TRBV12-4
clone_size: -
j_call: TRBJ1-2
cdr3_aa: CASSFGHGYTF
cdr3_nt: TGTGCCAGCAGTTTTGGCCATGGCTACACCTTC

d_call: TRBD1
v_call: TRBV10-3
clone_size: -
j_call: TRBJ2-7
cdr3_aa: CAIKGTGGHEQYF
cdr3_nt: TGTGCCATCAAGGGTACAGGGGGCCACGAGCAGTACTTC

d_call: TRBD2
v_call: TRBV4-1
clone_size: -
j_call: TRBJ2-2
cdr3_aa: CASSQDALAGVGELFF
cdr3_nt: TGCGCCAGCAGCCAAGATGCGCTAGCGGGAGTCGGGGAGCTGTTTTTT

d_call: -
v_call: TRBV7-3
clone_size: -
j_call: TRBJ1-1
cdr3_aa: CASSLTALPGTEAFF
cdr3_nt: TGTGCCAGCAGCTTAACGGCTCTTCCAGGCACTGAAGCTTTCTTT

d_call: TRBD2
v_call: TRBV5-1
clone_size: -
j_call: TRBJ2-7
cdr3_aa: CASSFASSGALEQYF
cdr3_nt: TGCGCCAGCAGCTTTGCTTCTAGCGGTGCTCTCGAGCAGTACTTC

d_call: -
v_call: TRBV2
clone_size: once
j_call: TRBJ1-3
cdr3_aa: CASSEMDGVIRGNTIYF
cdr3_nt: TGTGCCAGCAGTGAAATGGACGGGGTGATACGAGGAAACACCATATATTTT

d_call: -
v_call: TRBV2
clone_size: -
j_call: TRBJ2-7
cdr3_aa: CASRPTGQYGDEQYF
cdr3_nt: TGTGCCAGCAGACCCACTGGCCAGTACGGGGACGAGCAGTACTTC

d_call: TRBD2
v_call: TRBV6-1
clone_size: -
j_call: TRBJ2-6
cdr3_aa: CASSERGSGAISGANVLTF
cdr3_nt: TGTGCCAGCAGTGAACGGGGTAGCGGGGCGATTTCTGGGGCCAACGTCCTGACTTTC

d_call: -
v_call: TRBV10-1
clone_size: -
j_call: TRBJ2-1
cdr3_aa: CASSVGGGHEQFF
cdr3_nt: TGCGCCAGCAGTGTAGGGGGTGGACATGAGCAGTTCTTC

d_call: TRBD1
v_call: TRBV7-2
clone_size: -
j_call: TRBJ1-4
cdr3_aa: CASSLVGQGAIGEKLFF
cdr3_nt: TGTGCCAGCAGCTTAGTGGGACAGGGGGCGATCGGGGAAAAACTGTTTTTT

d_call: -
v_call: TRBV2
clone_size: -
j_call: TRBJ1-1
cdr3_aa: CASSGRGNTEAFF
cdr3_nt: TGTGCCAGCAGCGGCAGGGGGAACACTGAAGCTTTCTTT

d_call: TRBD2
v_call: TRBV3-1/TRBV3-2
clone_size: -
j_call: TRBJ2-7
cdr3_aa: CASSPTAGGPYEQYF
cdr3_nt: TGTGCCAGCAGCCCTACAGCGGGAGGACCCTACGAGCAGTACTTC

d_call: -
v_call: TRBV2
clone_size: -
j_call: TRBJ1-3
cdr3_aa: CASSPPRAISGNTIYF
cdr3_nt: TGTGCCAGCAGTCCACCCAGAGCGATCTCTGGAAACACCATATATTTT

d_call: TRBD1
v_call: TRBV30
clone_size: -
j_call: TRBJ2-6
cdr3_aa: CAWGTAGANVLTF
cdr3_nt: TGTGCCTGGGGGACAGCTGGGGCCAACGTCCTGACTTTC

d_call: TRBD1
v_call: TRBV30
clone_size: -
j_call: TRBJ1-2
cdr3_aa: CAWRDREGYTF
cdr3_nt: TGTGCCTGGAGAGACAGGGAGGGCTACACCTTC

d_call: TRBD1
v_call: TRBV5-6
clone_size: -
j_call: TRBJ1-5
cdr3_aa: CASSSTGGNQPQHF
cdr3_nt: TGTGCCAGCAGCTCCACAGGGGGCAATCAGCCCCAGCATTTT

d_call: TRBD1
v_call: TRBV27
clone_size: once
j_call: TRBJ1-2
cdr3_aa: CASSLDREGYTF
cdr3_nt: TGTGCCAGCAGTCTCGACAGGGAGGGCTACACCTTC

d_call: -
v_call: TRBV3-1/TRBV3-2
clone_size: -
j_call: TRBJ1-1
cdr3_aa: CASSPSNTEAFF
cdr3_nt: TGTGCCAGCAGCCCTAGCAACACTGAAGCTTTCTTT

d_call: -
v_call: TRBV19
clone_size: few
j_call: TRBJ1-2
cdr3_aa: CASSASGTVYGYTF
cdr3_nt: TGTGCCAGTAGTGCTAGCGGGACTGTGTATGGCTACACCTTC

d_call: TRBD1
v_call: TRBV27
clone_size: -
j_call: TRBJ2-2
cdr3_aa: CASSLRQGGNTGELFF
cdr3_nt: TGTGCCAGCAGTCTGAGACAGGGGGGCAACACCGGGGAGCTGTTTTTT

d_call: -
v_call: TRBV21-1
clone_size: -
j_call: TRBJ2-5
cdr3_aa: CASSKVHGLAGWGKCETQYF
cdr3_nt: TGTGCCAGCAGCAAAGTTCATGGACTAGCGGGATGGGGGAAATGTGAGACCCAGTACTTC

d_call: -
v_call: TRBV16
clone_size: -
j_call: TRBJ2-3
cdr3_aa: CASSQFMDTQYF
cdr3_nt: TGTGCCAGCAGCCAATTTATGGATACGCAGTATTTT

d_call: TRBD2
v_call: TRBV19
clone_size: -
j_call: TRBJ2-3
cdr3_aa: CASSKIAGVGTDTQYF
cdr3_nt: TGTGCCAGTAGTAAGATAGCGGGAGTGGGCACAGATACGCAGTATTTT